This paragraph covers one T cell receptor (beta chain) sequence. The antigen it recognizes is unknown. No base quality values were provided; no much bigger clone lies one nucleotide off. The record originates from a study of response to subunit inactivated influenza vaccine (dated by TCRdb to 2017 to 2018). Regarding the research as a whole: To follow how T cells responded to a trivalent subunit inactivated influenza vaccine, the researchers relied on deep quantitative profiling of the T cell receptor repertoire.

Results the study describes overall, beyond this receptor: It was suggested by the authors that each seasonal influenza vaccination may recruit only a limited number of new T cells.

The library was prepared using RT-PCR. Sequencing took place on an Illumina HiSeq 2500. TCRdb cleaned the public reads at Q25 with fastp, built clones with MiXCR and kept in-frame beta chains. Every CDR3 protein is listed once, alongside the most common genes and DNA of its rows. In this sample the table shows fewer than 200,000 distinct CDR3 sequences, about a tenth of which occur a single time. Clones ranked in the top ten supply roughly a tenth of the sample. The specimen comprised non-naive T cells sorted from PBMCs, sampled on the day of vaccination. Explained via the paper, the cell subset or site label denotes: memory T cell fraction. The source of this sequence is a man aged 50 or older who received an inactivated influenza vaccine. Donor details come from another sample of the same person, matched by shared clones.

The CDR3 sequence is CASRLTGTGTGELFF. The DNA sequence is given as TGTGCCAGCAGGCTAACCGGGACTGGCACCGGGGAGCTGTTTTTT. The V and J genes are TRBV28 and TRBJ2-2; a tentative D match to TRBD2 spans 6 bases. The CDR3 contains 15 residues, cysteine and phenylalanine counted. The only DNA kept is the CDR3, 45 bases in frame from the first base. CDR1 and CDR2, per the germline V gene, are MDHEN and SYDVKM. Between the V and J ends, shortened by 6 bases and 4 bases respectively, the junction contains 15 bases.